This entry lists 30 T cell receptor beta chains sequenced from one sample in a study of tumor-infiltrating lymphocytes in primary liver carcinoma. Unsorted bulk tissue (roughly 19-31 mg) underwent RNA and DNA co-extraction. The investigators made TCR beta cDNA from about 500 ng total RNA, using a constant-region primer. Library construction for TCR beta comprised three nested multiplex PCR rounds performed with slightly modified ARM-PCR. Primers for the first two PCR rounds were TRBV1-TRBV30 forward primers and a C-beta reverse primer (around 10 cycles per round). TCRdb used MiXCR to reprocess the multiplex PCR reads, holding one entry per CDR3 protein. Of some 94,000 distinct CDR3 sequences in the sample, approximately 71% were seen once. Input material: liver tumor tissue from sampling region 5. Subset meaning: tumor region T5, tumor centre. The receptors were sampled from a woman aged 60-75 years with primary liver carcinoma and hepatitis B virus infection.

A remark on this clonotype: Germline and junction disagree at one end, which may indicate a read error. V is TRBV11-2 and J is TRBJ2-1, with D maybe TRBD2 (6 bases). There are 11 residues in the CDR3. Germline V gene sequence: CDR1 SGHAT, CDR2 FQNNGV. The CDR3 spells CVSSTRLRELF. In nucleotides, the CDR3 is TGTGTCAGCAGCACGAGACTTCGGGAGCTCTTC.

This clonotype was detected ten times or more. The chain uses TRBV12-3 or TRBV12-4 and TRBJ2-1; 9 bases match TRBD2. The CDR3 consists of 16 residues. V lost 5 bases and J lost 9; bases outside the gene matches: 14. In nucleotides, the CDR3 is TGTGCCAGCAGTGACCCCGGGACTAGCCTGGTCAGTGAGCAGTTCTTC. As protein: CASSDPGTSLVSEQFF.

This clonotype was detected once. The CDR3 coding sequence is TGCAGCGTACACCGTGGGGGTGGGATCGGGGAGGCCCAGTACTTC. Translated, it gives CSVHRGGGIGEAQYF. The chain uses TRBV29-1 and TRBJ2-5, with D possibly TRBD2 on 6 matching bases. The V end lost 6 bases, the J end lost 9 bases, and 26 bases lay between the germline ends. Germline V gives CDR1 SQVTM, CDR2 ANQGSEA. CDR3 length equals 15 residues.

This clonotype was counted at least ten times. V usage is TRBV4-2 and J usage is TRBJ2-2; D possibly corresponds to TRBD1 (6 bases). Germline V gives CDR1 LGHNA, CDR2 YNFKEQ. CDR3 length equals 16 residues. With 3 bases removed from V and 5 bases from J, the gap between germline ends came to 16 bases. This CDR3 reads CASSHAVGARTGELFF. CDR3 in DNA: TGTGCCAGCAGCCATGCTGTGGGGGCGAGAACCGGGGAGCTGTTTTTT.

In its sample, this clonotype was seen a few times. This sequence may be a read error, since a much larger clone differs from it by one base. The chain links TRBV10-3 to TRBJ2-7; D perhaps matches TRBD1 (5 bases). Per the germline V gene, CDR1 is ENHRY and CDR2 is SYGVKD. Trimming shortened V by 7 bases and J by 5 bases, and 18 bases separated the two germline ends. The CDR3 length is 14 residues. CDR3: CAITPDKGQHEQYF. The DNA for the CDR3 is TGTGCCATCACCCCGGACAAGGGGCAGCACGAGCAGTACTTC.

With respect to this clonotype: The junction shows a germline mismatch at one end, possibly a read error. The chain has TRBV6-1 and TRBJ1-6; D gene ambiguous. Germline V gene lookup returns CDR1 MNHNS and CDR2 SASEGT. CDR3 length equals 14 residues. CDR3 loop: CASPANTVHSPPHF. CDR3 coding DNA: TGTGCCAGCCCTGCCAACACGGTACATTCACCCCCCCACTTT.

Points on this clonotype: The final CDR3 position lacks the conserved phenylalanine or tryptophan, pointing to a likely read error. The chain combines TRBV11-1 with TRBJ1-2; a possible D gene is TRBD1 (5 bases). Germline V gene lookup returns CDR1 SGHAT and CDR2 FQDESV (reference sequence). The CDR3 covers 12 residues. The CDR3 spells CVSSMGPYGYTL. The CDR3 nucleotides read TGTGTCAGCAGTATGGGACCCTATGGCTACACCTTA.

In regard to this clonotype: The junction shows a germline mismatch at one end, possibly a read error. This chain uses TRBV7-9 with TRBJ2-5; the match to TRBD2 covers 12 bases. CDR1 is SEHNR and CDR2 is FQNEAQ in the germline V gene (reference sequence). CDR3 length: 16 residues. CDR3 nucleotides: TGTGCCAGCAACCCTCGGACTAGCGGGAACCAAGAGACACAGTACTTC. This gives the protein CASNPRTSGNQETQYF.

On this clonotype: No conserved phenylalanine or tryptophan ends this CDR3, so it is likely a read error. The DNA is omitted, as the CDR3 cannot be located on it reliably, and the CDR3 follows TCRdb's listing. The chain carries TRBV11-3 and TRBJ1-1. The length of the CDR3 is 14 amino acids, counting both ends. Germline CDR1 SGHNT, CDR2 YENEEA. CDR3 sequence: CASSQGLQNTEAFS.

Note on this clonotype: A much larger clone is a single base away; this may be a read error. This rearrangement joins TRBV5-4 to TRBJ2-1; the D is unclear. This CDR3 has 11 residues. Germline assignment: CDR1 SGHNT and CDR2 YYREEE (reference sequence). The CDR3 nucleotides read TGTGCCAGCAGACTCTACAATGAGCGGTTCTTC. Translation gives CASRLYNERFF.

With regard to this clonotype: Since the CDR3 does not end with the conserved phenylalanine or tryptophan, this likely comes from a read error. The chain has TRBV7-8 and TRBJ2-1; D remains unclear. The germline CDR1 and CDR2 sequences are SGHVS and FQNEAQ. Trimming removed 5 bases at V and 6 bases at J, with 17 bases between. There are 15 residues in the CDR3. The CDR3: CASSPGPSRPNEQFL. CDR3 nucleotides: TGTGCCAGCAGCCCGGGTCCCTCCAGACCCAATGAGCAGTTCCTC.

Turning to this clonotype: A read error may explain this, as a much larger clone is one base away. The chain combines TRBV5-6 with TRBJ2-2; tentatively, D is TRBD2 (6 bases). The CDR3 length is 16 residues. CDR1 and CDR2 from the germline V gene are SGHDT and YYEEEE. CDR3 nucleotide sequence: TGTGCCGGCAGCTTTGAGTTCGGGCGGGGCACCGGGGAGCTGTTTTTT. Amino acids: CAGSFEFGRGTGELFF.

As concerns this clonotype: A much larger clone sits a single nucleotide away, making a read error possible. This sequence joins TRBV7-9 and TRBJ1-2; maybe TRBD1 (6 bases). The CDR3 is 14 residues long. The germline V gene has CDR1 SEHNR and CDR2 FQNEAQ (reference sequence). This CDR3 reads CASSLGWDISGDTF. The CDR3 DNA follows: TGTGCCAGCAGCTTAGGGTGGGACATATCTGGCGACACCTTC.

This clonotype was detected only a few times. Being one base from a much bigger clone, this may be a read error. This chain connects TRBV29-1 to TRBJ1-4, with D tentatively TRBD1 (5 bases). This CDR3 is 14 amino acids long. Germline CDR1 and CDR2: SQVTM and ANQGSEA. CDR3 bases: TGCAGCGTTGAAGATGGGCAGGGCAGCGAAAAACTGCTTTTT. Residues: CSVEDGQGSEKLLF.

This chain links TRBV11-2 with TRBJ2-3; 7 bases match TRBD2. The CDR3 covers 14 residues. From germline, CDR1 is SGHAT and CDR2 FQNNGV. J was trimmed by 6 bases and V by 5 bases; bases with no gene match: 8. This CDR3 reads CASSTAGVEDTQYF. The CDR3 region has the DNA TGTGCCAGCAGCACCGCGGGAGTAGAGGATACGCAGTATTTT.

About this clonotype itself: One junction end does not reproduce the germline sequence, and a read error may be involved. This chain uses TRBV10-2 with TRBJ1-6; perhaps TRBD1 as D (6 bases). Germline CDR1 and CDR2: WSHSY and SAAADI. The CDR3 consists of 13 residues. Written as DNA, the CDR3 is TGCGCCGGCAGCGGACAGTCCGAATCACCCCTCCACTTT. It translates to CAGSGQSESPLHF.

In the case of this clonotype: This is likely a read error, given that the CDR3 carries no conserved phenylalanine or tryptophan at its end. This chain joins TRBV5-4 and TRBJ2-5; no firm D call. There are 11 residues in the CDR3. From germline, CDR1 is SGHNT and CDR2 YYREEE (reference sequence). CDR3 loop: CVSSYQETQYL. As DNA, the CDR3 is TGTGTCAGCAGCTATCAAGAGACCCAGTACTTA.

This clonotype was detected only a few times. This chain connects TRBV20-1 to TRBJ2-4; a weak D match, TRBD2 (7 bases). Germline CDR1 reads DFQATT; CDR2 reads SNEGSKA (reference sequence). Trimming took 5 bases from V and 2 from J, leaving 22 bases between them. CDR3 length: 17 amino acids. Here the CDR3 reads CSAGAGLAGGPKNIQYF. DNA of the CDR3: TGCAGTGCTGGAGCGGGGCTCGCCGGGGGGCCCAAAAACATTCAGTACTTC.

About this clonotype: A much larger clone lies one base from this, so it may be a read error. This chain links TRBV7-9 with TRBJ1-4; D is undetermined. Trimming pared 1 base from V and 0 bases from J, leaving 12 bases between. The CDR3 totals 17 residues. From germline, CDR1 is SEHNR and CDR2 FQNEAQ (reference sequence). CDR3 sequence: CASSLDLGSSTNEKLFF. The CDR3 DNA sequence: TGTGCCAGCAGCTTAGACTTGGGCTCTTCAACTAATGAAAAACTGTTTTTT.

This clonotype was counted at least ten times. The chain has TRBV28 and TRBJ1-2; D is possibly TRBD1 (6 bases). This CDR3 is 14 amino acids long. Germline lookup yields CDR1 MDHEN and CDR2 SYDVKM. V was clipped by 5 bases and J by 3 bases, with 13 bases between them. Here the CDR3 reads CASSPEGVHYGYTF. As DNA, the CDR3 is TGTGCCAGCAGTCCTGAGGGGGTCCACTATGGCTACACCTTC.

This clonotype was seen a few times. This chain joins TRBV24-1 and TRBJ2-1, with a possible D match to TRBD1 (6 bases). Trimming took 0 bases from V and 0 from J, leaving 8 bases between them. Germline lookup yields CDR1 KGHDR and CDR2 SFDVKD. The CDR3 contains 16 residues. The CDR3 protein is CATSDLSRGSYNEQFF. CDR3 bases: TGTGCCACCAGTGATTTGAGCAGGGGCTCCTACAATGAGCAGTTCTTC.

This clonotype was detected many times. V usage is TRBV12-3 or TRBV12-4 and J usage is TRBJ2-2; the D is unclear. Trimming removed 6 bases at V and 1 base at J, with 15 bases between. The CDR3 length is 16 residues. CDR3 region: CASSPNSRRNTGELFF. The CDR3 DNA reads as TGTGCCAGCAGCCCAAACAGTAGAAGGAACACCGGGGAGCTGTTTTTT.

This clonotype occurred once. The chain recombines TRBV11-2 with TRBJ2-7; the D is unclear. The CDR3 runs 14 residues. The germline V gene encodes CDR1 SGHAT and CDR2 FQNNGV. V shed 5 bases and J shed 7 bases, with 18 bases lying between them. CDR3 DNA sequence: TGTGCCAGCAGCCCAAGCAGGACGGGTGTAGAGCAGTACTTC. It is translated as CASSPSRTGVEQYF.

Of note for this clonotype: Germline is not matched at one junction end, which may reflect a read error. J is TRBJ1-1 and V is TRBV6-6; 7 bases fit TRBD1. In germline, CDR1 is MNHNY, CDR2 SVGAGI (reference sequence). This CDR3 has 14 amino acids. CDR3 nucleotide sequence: TGTACCAGCACTAGGGGACAGACGAACACTGAAGCTTTCTTT. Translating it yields CTSTRGQTNTEAFF.

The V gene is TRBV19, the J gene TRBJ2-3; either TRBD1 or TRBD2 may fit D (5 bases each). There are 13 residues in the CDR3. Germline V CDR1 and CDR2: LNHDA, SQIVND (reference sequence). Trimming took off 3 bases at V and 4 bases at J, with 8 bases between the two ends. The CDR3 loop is CASSMGDPDTQYF. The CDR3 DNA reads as TGTGCCAGTAGTATGGGGGATCCAGATACGCAGTATTTT. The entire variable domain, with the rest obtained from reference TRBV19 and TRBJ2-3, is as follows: DGGITQSPKYLFRKEGQNVTLSCEQNLNHDAMYWYRQDPGQGLRLIYYSQIVNDFQKGDIAEGYSVSREKKESFPLTVTSAQKNPTAFYLCASSMGDPDTQYFGPGTRLTVL.

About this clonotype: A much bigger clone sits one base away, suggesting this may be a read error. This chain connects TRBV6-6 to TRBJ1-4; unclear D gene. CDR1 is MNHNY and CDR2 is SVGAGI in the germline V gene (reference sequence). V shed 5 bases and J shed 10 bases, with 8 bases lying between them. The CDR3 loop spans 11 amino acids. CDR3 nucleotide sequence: TGTGCCAGCAGTCAAGGGAGAAAACTGTTTTTT. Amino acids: CASSQGRKLFF.

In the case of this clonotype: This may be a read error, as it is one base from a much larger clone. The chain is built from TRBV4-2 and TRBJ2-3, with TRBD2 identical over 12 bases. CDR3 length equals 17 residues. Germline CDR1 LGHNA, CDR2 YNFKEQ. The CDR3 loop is CASNQDGLAGITDTQYF. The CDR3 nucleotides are TGTGCCAGCAACCAAGACGGACTAGCGGGAATCACAGATACGCAGTATTTT.

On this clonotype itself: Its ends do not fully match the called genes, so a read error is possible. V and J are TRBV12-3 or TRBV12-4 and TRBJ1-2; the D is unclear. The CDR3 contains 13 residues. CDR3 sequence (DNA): TGTGCCAGCGGCAGATCATCGGAATATGGCCACACCTTC. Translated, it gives CASGRSSEYGHTF.

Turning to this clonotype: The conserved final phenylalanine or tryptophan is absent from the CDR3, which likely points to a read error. CDR3 nucleotides: TGTGCCAGCAGCCCCCGATCGGACCCAGGTGAAAAACTGTTTTCT. Translated: CASSPRSDPGEKLFS. V is TRBV14 and J is TRBJ1-4; no firm D call. V lost 4 bases and J lost 7, with 16 bases in between. The length of the CDR3 is 15 residues. Germline CDR1 and CDR2: SGHDN and FVKESK.

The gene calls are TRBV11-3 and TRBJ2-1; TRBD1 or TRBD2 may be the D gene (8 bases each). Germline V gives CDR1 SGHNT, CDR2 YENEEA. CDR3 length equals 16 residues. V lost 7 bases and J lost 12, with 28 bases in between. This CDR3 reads CASISQGVAGYIGQFF. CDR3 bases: TGTGCCAGCATCTCACAGGGGGTAGCGGGATACATTGGGCAGTTCTTC.